This TCR beta chain was identified during a study of T cell responses to AZD1222 COVID-19 vaccine. Study results and limitations: Unmutated variant regions reportedly attract nearly half of all spike-specific TCRs. Donors skewed white British and female; clonal diversity was possibly underestimated. At 160-218 and 743-854, vaccine-associated CD4 TCRs were dominant, and they spanned spike.

Concerning this clone itself: Its matching antigen is unknown.

The protocol was immunoSEQ multiplex PCR, while the TCRdb copy is restricted to in-frame clones and leaves out a portion. The repertoire consists of 100,000 to 150,000 clones, with approximately 90% occurring once and the leading ten covering 1% to 1.4%. Trimming removed 4 bases from V and 7 bases from J; junction bases left unmatched: 9. The CDR3 has 15 amino acids. The germline CDR1 and CDR2 sequences are SGHDT and YYEEEE. This chain uses TRBV5-6 with TRBJ2-1; the match to TRBD1 covers 9 bases. The source was peripheral blood, collected 28 days after the second AZD1222 dose. This receptor was obtained from an adult who received the AZD1222 COVID-19 vaccine. The CDR3 loop is CASSGSGQGINEQFF. DNA for the CDR3: TGTGCCAGCAGCGGTTCGGGACAGGGAATTAATGAGCAGTTCTTC. Looking up the rest from reference TRBV5-6 and TRBJ2-1 gives the full variable domain: DAGVTQSPTHLIKTRGQQVTLRCSPKSGHDTVSWYQQALGQGPQFIFQYYEEEERQRGNFPDRFSGHQFPNYSSELNVNALLLGDSALYLCASSGSGQGINEQFFGPGTRLTVL.